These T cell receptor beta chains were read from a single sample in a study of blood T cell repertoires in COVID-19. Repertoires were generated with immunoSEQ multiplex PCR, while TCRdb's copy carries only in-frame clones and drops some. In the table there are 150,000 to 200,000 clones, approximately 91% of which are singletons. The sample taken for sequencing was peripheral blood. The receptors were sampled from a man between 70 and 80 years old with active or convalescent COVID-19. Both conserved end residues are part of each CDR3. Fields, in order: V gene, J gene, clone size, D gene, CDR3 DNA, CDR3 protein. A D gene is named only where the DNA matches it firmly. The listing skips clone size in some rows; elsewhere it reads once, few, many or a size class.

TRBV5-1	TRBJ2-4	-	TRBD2	TGCGCCAGCAGCTGGACTAGCGGACTAGCCAAAAACATTCAGTACTTC	CASSWTSGLAKNIQYF
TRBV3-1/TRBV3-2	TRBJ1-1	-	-	TGTGCCAGCAGCCGCGGGGGGGGAGGACGATTGGCTTTCTTT	CASSRGGGGRLAFF
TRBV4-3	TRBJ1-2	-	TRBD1	TGCGCCAGCAGCCAAGGAACAGGGGGCGAAAACTATGGCTACACCTTC	CASSQGTGGENYGYTF
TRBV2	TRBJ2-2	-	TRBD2	TGTGCCAGCAGTGAAGTGAGGCTAGCGGGAGTCGGGGAGCTGTTTTTT	CASSEVRLAGVGELFF
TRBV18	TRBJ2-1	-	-	TGTGCCAGCTCGCGTGCAGGGGAGGAGCAGTTCTTC	CASSRAGEEQFF
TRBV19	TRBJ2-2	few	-	TGTGCCAGTAGTATTCGGTTGGGGGAGCTGTTTTTT	CASSIRLGELFF
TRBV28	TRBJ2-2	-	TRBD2	TGTGCCAGCAGAGGACTAGCGGGAGACTCGGGGAACACCGGGGAGCTGTTTTTT	CASRGLAGDSGNTGELFF
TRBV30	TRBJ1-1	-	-	TGTGCCTGGAGTGTATTCGGGGGGCCGAACACTGAAGCTTTCTTT	CAWSVFGGPNTEAFF
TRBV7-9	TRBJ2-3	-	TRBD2	TGTGCCAGCAGCTTTGGCGGGGGAAGCACAGATACGCAGTATTTT	CASSFGGGSTDTQYF
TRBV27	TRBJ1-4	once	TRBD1	TGTGCCAGCAGTTTGATTAGGACAGGGGGCTTTCTTGAAAAACTGTTTTTT	CASSLIRTGGFLEKLFF
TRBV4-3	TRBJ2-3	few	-	TGCGCCAGCAGCCAAGTTTTTAGGGGGTCCCATACGCAGTATTTT	CASSQVFRGSHTQYF
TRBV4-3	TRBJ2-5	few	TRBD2	TGCGCCAGCAGCCGCCGGGCTAGCGGGATGGAGACCCAGTACTTC	CASSRRASGMETQYF
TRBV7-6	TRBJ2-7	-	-	TGTGCCAGCAGCTTAGGGAGTAGAGAGACCGGCGAGCAGTACTTC	CASSLGSRETGEQYF
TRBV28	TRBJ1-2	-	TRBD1	TGTGCCAGCCAGACTCCGGGACAGGGGGCTCAAGGCTATGGCTACACCTTC	CASQTPGQGAQGYGYTF
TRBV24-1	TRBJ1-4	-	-	TGTGCCACCAGTGATTTGCCGGACATTCAGTGGTCTAATGAAAAACTGTTTTTT	CATSDLPDIQWSNEKLFF
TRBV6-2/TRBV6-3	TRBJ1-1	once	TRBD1	TGTGCCAGCAGTCTATTCTACGACAGGGGCACTGAAGCTTTCTTT	CASSLFYDRGTEAFF
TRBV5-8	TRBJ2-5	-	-	TGTGCCAGCAGCTTGGTTCACAACCAAGAGACCCAGTACTTC	CASSLVHNQETQYF
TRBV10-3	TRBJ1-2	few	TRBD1	TGTGCCATCAGTGAACAACCGGGACAGGGCTATGGCTACACCTTC	CAISEQPGQGYGYTF
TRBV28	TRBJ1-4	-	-	TGTGCCAGCAGTTTGCTCCAGACAGACACTAATGAAAAACTGTTTTTT	CASSLLQTDTNEKLFF
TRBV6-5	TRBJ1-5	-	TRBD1	TGTGCCAGCAGGCTGGGACAGGGGAACAATCAGCCCCAGCATTTT	CASRLGQGNNQPQHF
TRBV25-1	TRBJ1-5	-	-	TGTGCCAGCAGTGAATACGGAGGGAATCAGCCCCAGCATTTT	CASSEYGGNQPQHF
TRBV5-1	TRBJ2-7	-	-	TGCGCCAGCAGCTGGGGAGCGGGCGATTACGAGCAGTACTTC	CASSWGAGDYEQYF
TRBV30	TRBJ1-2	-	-	TGTGCCTGGAGGCCGACAGGAAGAAGTGGCTACACCTTC	CAWRPTGRSGYTF
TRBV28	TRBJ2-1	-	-	TGTGCCAGCAGTTTATCCCAGGGGGGCAACAATGAGCAGTTCTTC	CASSLSQGGNNEQFF
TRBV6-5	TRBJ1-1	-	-	TGTGCCAGCAGTTATACAAGGAACACTGAAGCTTTCTTT	CASSYTRNTEAFF
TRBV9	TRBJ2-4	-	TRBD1	TGTGCCAGCAGCGCCCAGGGGGCTCGGGACATTCAGTACTTC	CASSAQGARDIQYF
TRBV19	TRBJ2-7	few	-	TGTGCCAGTATATTCGGGTGTTGCGAGCAGTACTTC	CASIFGCCEQYF
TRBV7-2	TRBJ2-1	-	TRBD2	TGTGCCAGCAGCTTAGCCCCGCAGGGAGCGGGAAGCTACAATGAGCAGTTCTTC	CASSLAPQGAGSYNEQFF
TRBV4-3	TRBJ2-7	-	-	TGCGCCAGCAGCCCCCGGACACACTACGAGCAGTACTTC	CASSPRTHYEQYF
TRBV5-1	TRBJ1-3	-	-	TGCGCCAGCAGGTCGAGCTCTGGAAACACCATATATTTT	CASRSSSGNTIYF
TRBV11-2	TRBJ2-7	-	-	TGTGCCAGCAGCCCCGGGGGTAAGGTGGGGGAGCAGTACTTC	CASSPGGKVGEQYF
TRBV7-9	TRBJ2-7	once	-	TGTGCCAGCAGCCCCGGGGTGGGGCAGTACTTC	CASSPGVGQYF
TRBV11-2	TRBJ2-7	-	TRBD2	TGTGCCAGCAGCGACCGTTCGGGGGGGTACTACGAGCAGTACTTC	CASSDRSGGYYEQYF
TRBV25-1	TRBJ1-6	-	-	TGTGCCAGCAGTCCAGGGAATTCACCCCTCCACTTT	CASSPGNSPLHF
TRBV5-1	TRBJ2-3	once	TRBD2	TGCGCCAGCAGCTTGGATACTAGCGGCGATAGCACAGATACGCAGTATTTT	CASSLDTSGDSTDTQYF
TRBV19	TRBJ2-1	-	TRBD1	TGTGCCAGTAGTTCAGGACAGGGGGCTGGGGAGCAGTTCTTC	CASSSGQGAGEQFF
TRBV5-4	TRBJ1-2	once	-	TGTGCCAGCAGCTTTACAGGGTTAGCTAACTATGGCTACACCTTC	CASSFTGLANYGYTF
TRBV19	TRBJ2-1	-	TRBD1	TGTGCCAGTAGTACCTCGGGACAGGGGCCGCGTAACAATGAGCAGTTCTTC	CASSTSGQGPRNNEQFF
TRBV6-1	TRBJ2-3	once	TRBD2	TGTGCCAGCAGTGAAGATAGCGGGGGGGCCTCCACAGATACGCAGTATTTT	CASSEDSGGASTDTQYF
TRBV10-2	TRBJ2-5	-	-	TGCGCCAGCAGTGATAGTATGTCGTTGTTGGAGACCCAGTACTTC	CASSDSMSLLETQYF
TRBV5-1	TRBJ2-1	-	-	TGCGCCAGCAGCTTGCAGGGAAATGAGCAGTTCTTC	CASSLQGNEQFF
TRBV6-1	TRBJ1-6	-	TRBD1	TGTGCCAGCAGTGAAGGTACAGGGGGTCGTTCACCCCTCCACTTT	CASSEGTGGRSPLHF
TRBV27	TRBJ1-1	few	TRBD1	TGTGCCAGCAGAGGGACAGGGTTGAGCACTGAAGCTTTCTTT	CASRGTGLSTEAFF
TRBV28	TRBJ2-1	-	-	TGTGCCAGCAGTTTCGGGGGTTCCTACAATGAGCAGTTCTTC	CASSFGGSYNEQFF
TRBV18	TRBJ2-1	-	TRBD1	TGTGCCAGCTCACCACCGTTTTTGCGGACAGGGGCCTACAATGAGCAGTTCTTC	CASSPPFLRTGAYNEQFF
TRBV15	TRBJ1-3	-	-	TGTGCCACCAGCAGAGACAGCCCCGGACTCTCTGGAAACACCATATATTTT	CATSRDSPGLSGNTIYF
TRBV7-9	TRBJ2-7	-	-	TGTGCCAGCAGCTTAGCGCCCCCAAGAGGGTCTTACGAGCAGTACTTC	CASSLAPPRGSYEQYF
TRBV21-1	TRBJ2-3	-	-	TGTGCCAGCCCTTCCCCGGGACAGGGGTACCCAGATACGCAGTATTTT	CASPSPGQGYPDTQYF
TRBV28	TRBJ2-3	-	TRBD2	TGTGCCAGCTGGGGCCCTAGCGGTTTTATGGGAGGAGGCACAGATACGCAGTATTTT	CASWGPSGFMGGGTDTQYF
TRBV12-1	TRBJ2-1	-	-	TGTGCCAGCAGGGTGAGATGGCTAGCGGCCAACAATGAGCAGTTCTTC	CASRVRWLAANNEQFF
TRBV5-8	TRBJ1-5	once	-	TGTGCCAGCAGCTTTTGGGCAGGAGGGTATCAGCCCCAGCATTTT	CASSFWAGGYQPQHF
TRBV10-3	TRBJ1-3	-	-	TGTGCCATCAGTGAAGGAGGGATGGGGGGAAACACCATATATTTT	CAISEGGMGGNTIYF
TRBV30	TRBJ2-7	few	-	TGTGCCTGGGGGCGGGAACACGAGCAGTACTTC	CAWGREHEQYF